This passage covers 13 T cell receptor beta chains from one sample sequenced in a study of T cells in Graves' hyperthyroidism and ophthalmopathy (dated 2019 in TCRdb). The library was obtained by multiplex PCR. Sequencing was performed on an Illumina HiSeq 2000. The TCR beta CDR3 regions were amplified from RNA transcripts. The first round of RT-PCR for the TCR CDR3 was performed with the HTBI primer set and the Qiagen OneStep RT-PCR kit. TCRdb's own reprocessing of the public reads used fastp at Q25 and MiXCR and kept productive beta chains. Every CDR3 protein is listed once, alongside the most common genes and DNA of its rows. Within this sample are more than 350,000 distinct CDR3 sequences, with around 15% of them counted one time only. The ten largest account for roughly a fifth of the sample. Input material: blood. Receptor source: a woman in her fifties or sixties with Graves' ophthalmopathy.

The chain links TRBV6-1 to TRBJ1-3; D is undetermined. V was trimmed by 9 bases and J by 0 bases, leaving 15 bases between them. This CDR3 is built from 15 residues. From germline, CDR1 is MNHNS and CDR2 SASEGT. CDR3 in DNA: TGTGCCAGTTACGACGGCCGGATCTCTGGAAACACCATATATTTT. The encoded protein is CASYDGRISGNTIYF.

At least ten counts were recorded for this clonotype. The gene calls are TRBV28 and TRBJ2-7; D is ambiguous. The V end was cut by 3 bases, the J end by 5 bases, with 5 bases between. The CDR3 sequence is 11 residues long. Germline V gene sequence: CDR1 MDHEN, CDR2 SYDVKM. CDR3 nucleotide sequence: TGTGCCAGCAGTTTGGTCCACGAGCAGTACTTC. Translating it yields CASSLVHEQYF.

This clonotype was counted ten times or more. The V call is TRBV5-1, the J call TRBJ1-4; 10 bases align to TRBD1. This CDR3 spans 18 amino acids. Germline-derived CDR1 and CDR2 are SGHRS and YFSETQ. The V gene end was trimmed by 4 bases and the J gene end by 0 bases; junction bases not matched to a gene: 9. DNA for the CDR3: TGCGCCAGCAGCAAACCCGACAGGGGGCCTTCAACTAATGAAAAACTGTTTTTT. Its protein product is CASSKPDRGPSTNEKLFF.

This clonotype was recorded many times. The J gene is TRBJ2-3, the V gene TRBV7-2; D is unresolved. CDR1 and CDR2 (germline): SGHTA, FQGNSA. CDR3 size: 14 residues. V dropped 6 bases and J dropped 1 base, with 11 bases sitting between them. CDR3 protein: CASRGKGGTDTQYF. DNA of the CDR3: TGTGCCAGCAGGGGTAAGGGTGGCACAGATACGCAGTATTTT.

This clonotype was observed a handful of times. CDR3 in DNA: TGCGCCAGCAGCCAAGACCCAGGGGGCATCTACGAGCAGTACTTC. It translates to CASSQDPGGIYEQYF. V and J are TRBV4-1 and TRBJ2-7; 8 bases line up with TRBD1. Trimming cost V 0 bases and J 3 bases; bases outside gene matches: 4. The CDR3 length is 15 residues. Germline V gives CDR1 MGHRA, CDR2 YSYEKL.

The rearrangement uses TRBV10-3 and TRBJ2-3; 11 bases agree with TRBD2. CDR1 is ENHRY and CDR2 is SYGVKD in the germline V gene. The CDR3 length is 15 residues. Losses at the gene ends were 7 bases for V and 0 bases for J; bases not matched to a gene: 3. The CDR3, as DNA: TGTGCCATCAACCGGACTAGCGGGAGCACAGATACGCAGTATTTT. Its protein product is CAINRTSGSTDTQYF.

This clonotype was counted at least ten times. This rearrangement joins TRBV28 to TRBJ2-3, with TRBD1 as a possible D gene (6 bases). V was shortened by 6 bases and J by 2 bases, with 9 bases between the two germline ends. Germline assignment: CDR1 MDHEN and CDR2 SYDVKM. The CDR3 runs to 13 residues. The CDR3 bases are TGTGCCAGCAGGGACAGCGACACAGATACGCAGTATTTT. Protein sequence: CASRDSDTDTQYF.

The sample holds a few counts of this clonotype. This chain links TRBV19 with TRBJ2-1; 7 nucleotides align to TRBD2. CDR1 is LNHDA, CDR2 SQIVND, per germline (reference sequence). The CDR3 has 16 residues. Trimming removed 2 bases from V and 7 bases from J; junction bases left unmatched: 11. DNA of the CDR3: TGTGCCAGTAGTATAACCCCCCTGGGAGGGATGAATGAGCAGTTCTTC. Amino acids: CASSITPLGGMNEQFF.

This clonotype was seen ten or more times. CDR3 residues: CASSLQTYGYTF. In DNA form, the CDR3 reads TGTGCCAGCAGTTTACAGACCTATGGCTACACCTTC. The chain links TRBV28 to TRBJ1-2; D ambiguous. This CDR3 comprises 12 residues. CDR1 and CDR2 from the germline V gene are MDHEN and SYDVKM. The germline V and J ends were trimmed by 2 bases and 4 bases, with 5 bases remaining between them.

This clonotype was picked up a small number of times. The chain has TRBV28 and TRBJ2-7, with a possible D match to TRBD1 (5 bases). This CDR3 comprises 11 residues. V was shortened by 8 bases and J by 3 bases, with 8 bases between the two germline ends. Germline CDR1 is MDHEN and CDR2 is SYDVKM. The CDR3 is CASGAIYEQYF. Written as DNA, the CDR3 is TGTGCCAGCGGGGCCATCTACGAGCAGTACTTC. Variable domain in full (rest from reference TRBV28 and TRBJ2-7): DVKVTQSSRYLVKRTGEKVFLECVQDMDHENMFWYRQDPGLGLRLIYFSYDVKMKEKGDIPEGYSVSREKKERFSLILESASTNQTSMYLCASGAIYEQYFGPGTRLTVT.

This chain uses TRBV19 with TRBJ2-4; the match to TRBD2 covers 9 bases. J was trimmed by 2 bases and V by 6 bases; bases with no gene match: 8. Germline V gene sequence: CDR1 LNHDA, CDR2 SQIVND (reference sequence). This CDR3 has 16 amino acids. The CDR3 reads CASRGSSGKSKNIQYF. The CDR3 nucleotides read TGTGCCAGTAGAGGATCTAGCGGGAAGTCCAAAAACATTCAGTACTTC.

This clonotype was seen ten or more times. This chain joins TRBV18 and TRBJ2-5; 15 bases are a match to TRBD2. CDR3 length: 16 amino acids. V shed 3 bases and J 4 bases; nucleotides not matched to a gene: 3. Per the germline V gene, CDR1 is KGHSH and CDR2 is LQKENI. Here the CDR3 DNA reads TGTGCCAGCTCACCCCCGGGACTAGCGGGAGGAGAGACCCAGTACTTC. Amino acids: CASSPPGLAGGETQYF.

There are a few counts of this clonotype. CDR3 protein: CSAGTGAYEQYF. CDR3 DNA: TGCAGTGCCGGGACAGGGGCCTACGAGCAGTACTTC. The gene calls are TRBV20-1 and TRBJ2-7, with TRBD1 identical over 10 bases. This CDR3 comprises 12 residues. Germline loops: CDR1 DFQATT, CDR2 SNEGSKA (reference sequence). After removal of 6 bases from V and 2 bases from J, the junction contained 1 base not matched to a gene.